Below, 25 T cell receptor beta chains from the same sample are listed, as sequenced in a study of a mutant IDH1 vaccine in newly diagnosed glioma. The time point: week 35, safety follow-up. The vaccine gave 300 ug of a 20-mer mutant IDH1 peptide subcutaneously per dose. Assay used: immunoSEQ multiplex PCR; TCRdb lists only in-frame clones, some missing. The sample has tens of thousands of clones, 85% to 90% seen once. These TCRs' antigens remain unknown. The sample in question was PBMCs, obtained from a glioma patient whose treatment included an IDH1 peptide vaccine. These receptors came from a man aged 35 to 55 with glioma.

Here the CDR3 DNA reads TGTGCCAGCAGCACCGGGACTAGCGGGAACTACGAGCAGTACTTC. It yields the protein CASSTGTSGNYEQYF. The V and J genes are TRBV9 and TRBJ2-7; 13 nucleotides align to TRBD2. With 4 bases clipped from V and 3 bases from J, the junction kept 4 bases outside the gene matches. CDR3 length equals 15 residues. CDR1 SGDLS and CDR2 YYNGEE come from the germline V gene.

The V gene is TRBV5-1, the J gene TRBJ2-5; D possibly corresponds to TRBD1 (6 bases). This CDR3 region has 16 residues. Germline-derived CDR1 and CDR2 are SGHRS and YFSETQ. With 3 bases removed from V and 5 bases from J, the gap between germline ends came to 20 bases. CDR3 protein: CASSSQQGRGDETQYF. The DNA for the CDR3 is TGCGCCAGCAGCTCCCAACAGGGTCGGGGTGATGAGACCCAGTACTTC. The variable domain in full, with the rest retrieved from reference TRBV5-1 and TRBJ2-5, is KAGVTQTPRYLIKTRGQQVTLSCSPISGHRSVSWYQQTPGQGLQFLFEYFSETQRNKGNFPGRFSGRQFSNSRSEMNVSTLELGDSALYLCASSSQQGRGDETQYFGPGTRLLVL.

The rearrangement joins TRBV7-9 to TRBJ1-1, with 9 bases that match TRBD1. Germline CDR1 is SEHNR and CDR2 is FQNEAQ (reference sequence). The CDR3 spans 13 residues. Trimming took 10 bases from V and 6 from J; bases not matched to a gene: 9. The CDR3 DNA reads as TGTGCCACCCAACAGGGGGCTTTCGCTGAAGCTTTCTTT. This sequence encodes CATQQGAFAEAFF.

V and J are TRBV28 and TRBJ2-7, with 10 bases that match TRBD1. The V and J ends lost 6 bases and 3 bases, in that order; junction bases with no gene match: 8. The CDR3 contains 15 residues. CDR1 is MDHEN and CDR2 is SYDVKM in the germline V gene. The CDR3 nucleotides are TGTGCCAGCAGCCGCGGGGGACAGGGGATCTACGAGCAGTACTTC. Translated: CASSRGGQGIYEQYF.

DNA for the CDR3: TGTGCCAGCAGTTACTCCGATAACCAGCCCCAGCATTTT. Amino acids: CASSYSDNQPQHF. The V and J genes are TRBV6-5 and TRBJ1-5; unclear D gene. CDR3 length: 13 residues. From germline, CDR1 is MNHEY and CDR2 SVGAGI. The V gene lost 0 bases and the J gene lost 7 bases, with 7 bases spanning the gap.

The V gene is TRBV9, the J gene TRBJ2-7; D is possibly TRBD1 or TRBD2 (5 bases each). CDR3 size: 15 residues. Germline values: CDR1 SGDLS, CDR2 YYNGEE. The V end lost 4 bases, the J end lost 2 bases, and 16 bases lay between the germline ends. The CDR3 is CASSTTGTLPYEQYF. CDR3 DNA sequence: TGTGCCAGCAGCACTACCGGGACCCTTCCCTACGAGCAGTACTTC.

The chain carries TRBV10-3 and TRBJ2-7; 10 bases are shared with TRBD1. The J segment lost 3 bases and the V segment lost 3 bases, leaving 5 bases of the junction unmatched. The germline V gene encodes CDR1 ENHRY and CDR2 SYGVKD. The CDR3 contains 15 residues. CDR3 sequence (DNA): TGTGCCATCAGTGATTCCGGGACAGGGGACTACGAGCAGTACTTC. It specifies CAISDSGTGDYEQYF.

J is TRBJ2-5 and V is TRBV6-6, with D possibly being TRBD1 (5 bases). CDR1 is MNHNY and CDR2 is SVGAGI in the germline V gene (reference sequence). Trimming removed 0 bases from V and 7 bases from J, with 18 bases in between. The CDR3 runs to 16 residues. CDR3 nucleotide sequence: TGTGCCAGCAGTTACTCGGGATCAGGGTCTAGGACGACCCAGTACTTC. Amino acid sequence: CASSYSGSGSRTTQYF.

V is TRBV7-9 and J is TRBJ2-1, with D tentatively TRBD1 or TRBD2 (5 bases each). The V gene's germline CDR1 is SEHNR and CDR2 FQNEAQ (reference sequence). The length of the CDR3 is 13 residues. Trimming shortened V by 5 bases and J by 9 bases, and 14 bases separated the two germline ends. CDR3 coding DNA: TGTGCCAGCAGCCCGGAGGTGAGGGGTGAGCAGTTCTTC. Encoded protein: CASSPEVRGEQFF.

The chain is built from TRBV7-9 and TRBJ2-2; weak D call: TRBD1 (6 bases). V dropped 7 bases and J dropped 2 bases, with 11 bases sitting between them. Germline V gene data show CDR1 as SEHNR and CDR2 as FQNEAQ (reference sequence). This CDR3 is 14 amino acids long. This chain's CDR3 is CASKPGHNTGELFF. CDR3 bases: TGTGCCAGCAAACCGGGACATAACACCGGGGAGCTGTTTTTT.

The V call is TRBV4-2, the J call TRBJ1-5, with D perhaps matching TRBD1 (6 bases). The CDR3 contains 16 residues. Germline V CDR1 and CDR2: LGHNA, YNFKEQ. V shed 3 bases and J shed 4 bases, with 16 bases lying between them. For the CDR3, the DNA is TGTGCCAGCAGCCAGGGAGACGTCAGGGGAAATCAGCCCCAGCATTTT. It codes for CASSQGDVRGNQPQHF.

The chain employs TRBV25-1 and TRBJ2-7, with 11 bases lining up with TRBD2. Trimming cost V 4 bases and J 5 bases; bases outside gene matches: 10. Germline CDR1 is MGHDK and CDR2 is SYGVNS. The CDR3 covers 16 residues. The CDR3 loop is CASSAGLTSGSDEQYF. The CDR3 bases are TGTGCCAGCAGTGCAGGACTCACTAGCGGGAGTGACGAGCAGTACTTC.

J is TRBJ2-3 and V is TRBV19; the D is unclear. This CDR3 region has 15 residues. Per the germline V gene, CDR1 is LNHDA and CDR2 is SQIVND (reference sequence). V lost 3 bases to trimming and J lost 1 base, with 11 bases between them. The CDR3 nucleotides read TGTGCCAGTAGTATCGCGACCATGGGCACAGATACGCAGTATTTT. This encodes CASSIATMGTDTQYF.

V gene TRBV5-1 combines with J gene TRBJ2-1; 11 nucleotides match TRBD2. The CDR3 consists of 19 residues. The ends lost 3 bases at V and 0 bases at J; junction bases unmatched: 11. Germline V gives CDR1 SGHRS, CDR2 YFSETQ. The CDR3 is CASSSAGLAGPSSYNEQFF. The DNA for the CDR3 is TGCGCCAGCAGCTCGGCAGGACTAGCGGGTCCCAGCTCCTACAATGAGCAGTTCTTC.

DNA for the CDR3: TGTGCCATCAGTTCGGGGGGCGCTGGAAACACCATATATTTT. Its protein is CAISSGGAGNTIYF. The gene calls are TRBV10-3 and TRBJ1-3, with a tentative D call TRBD1 (6 bases). V lost 5 bases and J 2 bases, leaving 10 bases between the germline ends. The length of the CDR3 is 14 residues. Per germline, CDR1 ENHRY and CDR2 SYGVKD.

The chain combines TRBV7-3 with TRBJ2-7, with 8 bases aligning to TRBD2. Germline V lookup: CDR1 SGHTA, CDR2 FQGTGA. The CDR3 has 14 residues. Losses at the gene ends were 5 bases for V and 1 base for J; bases not matched to a gene: 4. The CDR3 DNA reads as TGTGCCAGCAGCCTCGTAGCGGGATCCTACGAGCAGTACTTC. Translation gives CASSLVAGSYEQYF.

The chain carries TRBV6-5 and TRBJ1-5; maybe TRBD1 (5 bases). V lost 6 bases to trimming and J lost 5 bases, with 17 bases between them. This CDR3 has 15 residues. Germline V CDR1 and CDR2: MNHEY, SVGAGI. DNA of the CDR3: TGTGCCAGCAGAAGACTCGGGGGGGTCCATCAGCCCCAGCATTTT. This sequence encodes CASRRLGGVHQPQHF.

This clone was recorded a few times. The CDR3, as DNA: TGTGCCAGTAGTATCCTGCGGGGGTCGAACACCGGGGAGCTGTTTTTT. This gives the protein CASSILRGSNTGELFF. The V call is TRBV19, the J call TRBJ2-2; 7 nucleotides agree with TRBD2. The junction had 4 bases not matched to a gene; V was cut back by 3 bases and J by 0 bases. Germline V lookup: CDR1 LNHDA, CDR2 SQIVND (reference sequence). The CDR3 is 16 residues long.

This chain uses TRBV6-5 with TRBJ2-7; the match to TRBD2 covers 14 bases. The CDR3 is 15 residues long. Germline V gene lookup returns CDR1 MNHEY and CDR2 SVGAGI. The trim removed 4 bases at V and 4 bases at J, leaving 3 bases unmatched. CDR3 in amino acids: CASSSGTSGSYEQYF. The DNA of the CDR3 is TGTGCCAGCAGTTCCGGGACTAGCGGGAGTTACGAGCAGTACTTC.

The V and J genes are TRBV6-1 and TRBJ2-7, with 7 bases identical to TRBD1. Germline V gene sequence: CDR1 MNHNS, CDR2 SASEGT. V was clipped by 3 bases and J by 6 bases; unmatched bases: 8. The CDR3 sequence is 14 residues long. The CDR3 nucleotides are TGTGCCAGCAGTGACAGACAGGGTCCCGGCGAGCAGTACTTC. Protein product: CASSDRQGPGEQYF.

The chain has TRBV5-1 and TRBJ2-7; D gene unclear. Germline CDR1 SGHRS, CDR2 YFSETQ. Trimming pared 4 bases from V and 2 bases from J, leaving 7 bases between. The CDR3 is 12 residues long. CDR3 residues: CASSISTYEQYF. The DNA for the CDR3 is TGCGCCAGCAGCATATCCACCTACGAGCAGTACTTC.

This clone appeared once. The chain recombines TRBV5-4 with TRBJ2-7, with 13 bases matching TRBD2. V shed 4 bases and J 2 bases; nucleotides not matched to a gene: 15. Germline V gene sequence: CDR1 SGHNT, CDR2 YYREEE (reference sequence). CDR3 length: 19 amino acids. This CDR3 is CASSAPSGTSGIRAYEQYF. The CDR3, as DNA: TGTGCCAGCAGCGCCCCCTCCGGGACTAGCGGGATAAGAGCCTACGAGCAGTACTTC.

The CDR3 here is CASSEQGQHSYNEQFF. The CDR3 DNA sequence: TGTGCCAGCAGTGAACAAGGACAGCACTCCTACAATGAGCAGTTCTTC. The chain combines TRBV2 with TRBJ2-1, with D possibly matching TRBD1 (6 bases). Germline-derived CDR1 and CDR2 are SNHLY and FYNNEI. The V and J ends lost 2 bases and 0 bases respectively, with 11 bases between them. This CDR3 region has 16 residues.

The CDR3 protein is CASSPSRGVRTEAFF. The CDR3 DNA reads TGTGCCAGTAGCCCCTCGAGGGGTGTGAGGACTGAAGCTTTCTTT. The chain couples TRBV19 to TRBJ1-1; weak D call: TRBD1 (5 bases). Germline lookup yields CDR1 LNHDA and CDR2 SQIVND (reference sequence). V was clipped by 6 bases and J by 5 bases, with 19 bases between them. The CDR3 has 15 residues.

The chain is built from TRBV6-5 and TRBJ2-3; D is uncertain. In germline, CDR1 is MNHEY, CDR2 SVGAGI. V was trimmed by 6 bases and J by 2 bases, leaving 3 bases between them. This CDR3 comprises 11 residues. The CDR3 is CASRVTDTQYF. Written as DNA, the CDR3 is TGTGCCAGCAGGGTCACAGATACGCAGTATTTT.